The subject of this entry is one TCR beta chain. Its antigen is unidentified. This record comes from a study of T cells after yellow fever vaccination. Study findings and constraints: The booster response re-showed most primary clones: approximately 95% CD4, almost 90% CD8. Clonotype sharing between CD4 and CD8 compartments was small.

CDR1 WNHNN and CDR2 SYGVQD come from the germline V gene (reference sequence). CDR3 length equals 18 residues. V shed 3 bases, J shed 7 bases, and the junction held 12 bases outside the gene matches. Template-switching 5'RACE yielded the TCR cDNA; a universal primer site and UMIs were added in the process. TCRdb redid the calling of the 5' RACE reads with MiXCR, one entry per CDR3 protein. The data contain hundreds of thousands of distinct CDR3 sequences, roughly a sixth of them singletons. The material sequenced was PBMCs, taken before the yellow fever booster vaccination. The rearrangement uses TRBV10-1 and TRBJ1-6, with 10 bases fitting TRBD1. The receptor was isolated from a man younger than 35 who received the YFV17D yellow fever vaccine. The CDR3 region is CASSEKIPGQGRNSPLHF. CDR3 nucleotides: TGCGCCAGCAGTGAAAAAATTCCGGGACAGGGGAGAAATTCACCCCTCCACTTT.